One and the same sample provided the 12 T cell receptor beta chains below, sequenced in a study of blood T cells in healthy people across ages. The use of a sample-barcoded 5' primer and a J-beta primer mix characterized a second PCR of about 7 to 12 cycles. Using its own MiXCR run on the 5' RACE reads, TCRdb lists one record per CDR3 protein. The table has about 1,400,000 distinct CDR3 sequences, roughly 59% seen once. Specimen: blood. The receptors originated from a man aged 18 to 29 in good health.

This clonotype was counted between two and nine times. This chain uses TRBV7-6 with TRBJ2-5; TRBD1 matches at 9 bases. Trimming at V came to 1 base and at J to 5 bases, leaving 11 bases not matched to a gene. This CDR3 comprises 17 residues. The germline gives CDR1 SGHVS, CDR2 FNYEAQ. CDR3 nucleotide sequence: TGTGCCAGCAGCTTAGATCACACAGGGGGCCTGGAGGAGACCCAGTACTTC. It codes for CASSLDHTGGLEETQYF.

The chain uses TRBV6-1 and TRBJ1-2; TRBD1 matches at 7 bases. CDR1 and CDR2 from the germline V gene are MNHNS and SASEGT. V gave up 3 bases and J gave up 4 bases; unmatched junction bases: 5. This CDR3 contains 14 residues. The DNA of the CDR3 is TGTGCCAGCAGTGACCCAGGGGGGAGCTATGGCTACACCTTC. Its translation: CASSDPGGSYGYTF.

This chain joins TRBV11-2 and TRBJ2-5; the D gene is possibly TRBD1 (6 bases). TRBJ2-7 explains the end of the DNA better; the J call may be wrong. CDR3 length equals 15 residues. Germline V CDR1 and CDR2: SGHAT, FQNNGV. CDR3 amino acids: CASSLWDTMGAEQYF. The CDR3 nucleotides read TGTGCCAGCAGCTTATGGGACACGATGGGGGCCGAGCAGTACTTC.

Of note for this clonotype: Compared with germline, one end of the junction differs, possibly owing to a read error. V usage is TRBV2 and J usage is TRBJ2-7; D tentatively fits TRBD1 or TRBD2 (5 bases each). The length of the CDR3 is 14 residues. Germline V lookup: CDR1 SNHLY, CDR2 FYNNEI. Here the CDR3 DNA reads TGCGCCAGCACTACCACGGGGCAGAGCTACGAGCAGTACTTC. Translating it yields CASTTTGQSYEQYF.

The rearrangement links TRBV7-9 to TRBJ2-3, with D possibly TRBD2 on 5 matching bases. This CDR3 region has 15 residues. CDR1 and CDR2 from the germline V gene are SEHNR and FQNEAQ (reference sequence). V was shortened by 6 bases and J by 0 bases, with 13 bases between the two germline ends. DNA of the CDR3: TGTGCCAGCAGACCCCTAGCCTCCAGCACAGATACGCAGTATTTT. Protein: CASRPLASSTDTQYF.

The rearrangement joins TRBV20-1 to TRBJ1-2; D gene unclear. Trimming took 2 bases from V and 5 from J, leaving 9 bases between them. Per the germline V gene, CDR1 is DFQATT and CDR2 is SNEGSKA (reference sequence). This CDR3 is 12 amino acids long. Here the CDR3 reads CSARSGQYGYTF. CDR3 in DNA: TGCAGTGCTAGATCCGGGCAGTATGGCTACACCTTC.

The V call is TRBV10-3, the J call TRBJ2-5, with D perhaps being TRBD1 or TRBD2 (7 bases each). The DNA end lines up better with TRBJ2-7; the J call may be wrong. This CDR3 has 15 residues. The V gene's germline CDR1 is ENHRY and CDR2 SYGVKD. CDR3 nucleotides: TGTGCCACAGGGGGAGGGCGACGGACCCCGTACGAGCAGTACTTC. It encodes CATGGGRRTPYEQYF.

CDR3: CASSAGLYNEQYF. The CDR3 DNA reads TGTGCCAGCAGCGCCGGACTCTACAATGAGCAGTACTTC. The chain couples TRBV7-2 to TRBJ2-7; TRBD2 is a possible D gene (5 bases). Germline assignment: CDR1 SGHTA and CDR2 FQGNSA. Trimming removed 5 bases at V and 7 bases at J, with 15 bases between. The length of the CDR3 is 13 residues.

The CDR3 DNA follows: TGCGCCAGCAGCCAAGAGCTGGCAATGGGCAATCAGCCCCAGCATTTT. It specifies CASSQELAMGNQPQHF. The V call is TRBV4-1, the J call TRBJ1-5; D gene ambiguous. CDR1 MGHRA and CDR2 YSYEKL come from the germline V gene. V gave up 0 bases and J gave up 2 bases, with 11 bases separating them. CDR3 size: 16 residues.

The V and J genes are TRBV5-1 and TRBJ2-3, with D perhaps TRBD2 (5 bases). V was cut by 4 bases and J by 4 bases, with 13 bases left in between. This CDR3 has 14 residues. Germline V lookup: CDR1 SGHRS, CDR2 YFSETQ. The CDR3 DNA is TGCGCCAGCAGCACCGGTGAGGGTTCAGATACGCAGTATTTT. Its protein product is CASSTGEGSDTQYF.

V and J are TRBV5-1 and TRBJ1-2, with unresolved D. Germline lookup yields CDR1 SGHRS and CDR2 YFSETQ. The V end lost 1 base, the J end lost 4 bases, and 11 bases lay between the germline ends. This CDR3 spans 14 amino acids. The chain's CDR3 is CASSLNSGGYGYTF. CDR3 nucleotides: TGCGCCAGCAGCTTGAATTCAGGAGGCTATGGCTACACCTTC.

The rearrangement joins TRBV11-2 to TRBJ1-1; D ambiguous. The germline gives CDR1 SGHAT, CDR2 FQNNGV. The CDR3 runs 15 residues. V was pared by 5 bases and J by 3 bases, with 16 bases between. The CDR3 region has the DNA TGTGCCAGCAGCCCGCAGGCCTACAGTTACACTGAAGCTTTCTTT. Its translation: CASSPQAYSYTEAFF.